This T cell receptor (beta chain) was profiled in a study of Ad26.COV2.S vaccination and SARS-CoV-2 variants. On the study more broadly: In the COV1001 trial, the donor was in the Ad26.COV2.S arm. Intramuscular Ad26.COV2.S at 5x10^10 or 1x10^11 viral particles.

Treatment indicated: roughly 19 received Ad26.COV2.S at low or high dose, single or two shots; about 5 received placebo; per-sample allocation not given. Sampling occurred on day 63 after the first vaccine or placebo injection. The method was immunoSEQ multiplex PCR; TCRdb's version includes in-frame clones alone and lacks a portion of them. The data contain hundreds of thousands of clones, 86% of them seen just once; the ten biggest clones take up around a tenth. Points on this clone: What it recognizes is unknown. The sample has other DNA sequences that encode this CDR3 too.

The CDR3 sequence is 12 residues long. Looked up from germline, CDR1 is KGHSH and CDR2 is LQKENI. Trimming removed 3 bases at V and 2 bases at J, with 5 bases between. Findings and caveats of the study: Spike-specific TCR breadth ran higher among vaccine recipients than placebo recipients. It was reported that spike-specific CD8+ and CD4+ T cell responses were substantially broad after vaccination.

This chain connects TRBV18 to TRBJ2-7, with no clear D. The receptor's source is a person aged 18-60 years who received the Ad26.COV2.S COVID-19 vaccine or a placebo. The source was peripheral blood, collected in a trial of Ad26.COV2.S vaccine versus placebo. CDR3 sequence reads: CASSPNAYEQYF. CDR3 nucleotides: TGTGCCAGCTCACCGAATGCCTACGAGCAGTACTTC.